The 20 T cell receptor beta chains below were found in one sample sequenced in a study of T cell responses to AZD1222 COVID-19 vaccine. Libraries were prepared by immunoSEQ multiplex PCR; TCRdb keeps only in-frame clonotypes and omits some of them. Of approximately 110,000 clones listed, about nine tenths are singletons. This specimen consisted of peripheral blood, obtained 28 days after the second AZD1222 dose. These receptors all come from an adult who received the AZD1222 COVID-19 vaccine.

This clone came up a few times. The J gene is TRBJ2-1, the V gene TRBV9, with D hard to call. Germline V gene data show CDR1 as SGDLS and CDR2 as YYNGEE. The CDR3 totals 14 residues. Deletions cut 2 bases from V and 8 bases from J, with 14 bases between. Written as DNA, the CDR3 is TGTGCCAGCAGCGTCGATCGGCTAGAGGATGAGCAGTTCTTC. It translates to CASSVDRLEDEQFF.

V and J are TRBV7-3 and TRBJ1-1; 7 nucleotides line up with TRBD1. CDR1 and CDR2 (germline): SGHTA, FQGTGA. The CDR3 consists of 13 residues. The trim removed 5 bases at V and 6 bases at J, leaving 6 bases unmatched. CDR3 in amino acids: CASSPDRVAEAFF. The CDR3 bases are TGTGCCAGCAGCCCTGACAGGGTCGCTGAAGCTTTCTTT.

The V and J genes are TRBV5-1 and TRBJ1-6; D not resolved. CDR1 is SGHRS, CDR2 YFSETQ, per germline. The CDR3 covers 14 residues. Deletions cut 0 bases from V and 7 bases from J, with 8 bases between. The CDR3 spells CASSLAAVNSPLHF. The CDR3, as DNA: TGCGCCAGCAGCTTGGCCGCAGTAAATTCACCCCTCCACTTT. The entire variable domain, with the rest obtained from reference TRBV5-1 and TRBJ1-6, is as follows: KAGVTQTPRYLIKTRGQQVTLSCSPISGHRSVSWYQQTPGQGLQFLFEYFSETQRNKGNFPGRFSGRQFSNSRSEMNVSTLELGDSALYLCASSLAAVNSPLHFGNGTRLTVT.

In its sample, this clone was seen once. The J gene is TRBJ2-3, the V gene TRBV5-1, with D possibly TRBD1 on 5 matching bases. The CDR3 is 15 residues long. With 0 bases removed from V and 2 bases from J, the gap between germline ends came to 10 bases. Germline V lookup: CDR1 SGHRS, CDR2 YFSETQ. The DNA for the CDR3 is TGCGCCAGCAGCTTGGTAGGCAGGGTCACAGATACGCAGTATTTT. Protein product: CASSLVGRVTDTQYF.

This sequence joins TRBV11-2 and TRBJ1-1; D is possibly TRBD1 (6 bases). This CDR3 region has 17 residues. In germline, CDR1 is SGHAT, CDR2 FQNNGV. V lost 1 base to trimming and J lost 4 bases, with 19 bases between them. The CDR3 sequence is CASSLASLGGAGTEAFF. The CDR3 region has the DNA TGTGCCAGCAGCTTAGCTTCCCTGGGGGGGGCGGGCACTGAAGCTTTCTTT.

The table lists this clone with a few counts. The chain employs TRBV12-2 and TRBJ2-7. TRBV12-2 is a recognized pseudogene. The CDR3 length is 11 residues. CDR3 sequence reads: CGRLVSYEQYF. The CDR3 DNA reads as TGTGGCCGTTTGGTATCCTACGAGCAGTACTTC.

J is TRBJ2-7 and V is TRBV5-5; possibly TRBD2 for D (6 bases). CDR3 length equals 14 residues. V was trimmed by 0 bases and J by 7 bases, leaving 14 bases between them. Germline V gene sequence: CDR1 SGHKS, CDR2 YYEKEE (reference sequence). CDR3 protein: CASSLAFGSQEQYF. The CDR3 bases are TGTGCCAGCAGCTTGGCCTTCGGGAGTCAGGAGCAGTACTTC.

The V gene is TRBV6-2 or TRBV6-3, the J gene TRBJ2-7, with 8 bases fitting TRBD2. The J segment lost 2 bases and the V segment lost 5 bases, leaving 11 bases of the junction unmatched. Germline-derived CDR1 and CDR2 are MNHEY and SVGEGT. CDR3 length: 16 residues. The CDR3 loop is CASSIPYGGGTYEQYF. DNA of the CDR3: TGTGCCAGCAGTATCCCTTACGGGGGGGGAACCTACGAGCAGTACTTC.

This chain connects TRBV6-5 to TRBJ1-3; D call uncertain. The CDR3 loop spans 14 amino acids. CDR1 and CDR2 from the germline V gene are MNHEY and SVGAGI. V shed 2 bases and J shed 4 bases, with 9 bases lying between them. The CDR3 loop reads CASSYKESGNTIYF. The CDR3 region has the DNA TGTGCCAGCAGTTACAAGGAATCCGGAAACACCATATATTTT.

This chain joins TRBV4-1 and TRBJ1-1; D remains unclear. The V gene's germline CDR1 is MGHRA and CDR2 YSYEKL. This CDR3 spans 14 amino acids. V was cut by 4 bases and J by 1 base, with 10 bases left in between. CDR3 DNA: TGCGCCAGCAGCCGAGGCTCGGAGAACACTGAAGCTTTCTTT. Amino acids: CASSRGSENTEAFF.

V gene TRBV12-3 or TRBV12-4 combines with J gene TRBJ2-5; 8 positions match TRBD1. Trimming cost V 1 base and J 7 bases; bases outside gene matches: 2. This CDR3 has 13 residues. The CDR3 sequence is CASSLVGQVTQYF. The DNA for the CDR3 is TGTGCCAGCAGTTTAGTGGGACAGGTGACCCAGTACTTC.

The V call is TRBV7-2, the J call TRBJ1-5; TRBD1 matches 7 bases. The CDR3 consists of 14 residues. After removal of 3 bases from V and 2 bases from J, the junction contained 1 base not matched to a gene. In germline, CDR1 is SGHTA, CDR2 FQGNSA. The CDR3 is CASSFGTGNQPQHF. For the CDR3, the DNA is TGTGCCAGCAGCTTTGGGACAGGCAATCAGCCCCAGCATTTT.

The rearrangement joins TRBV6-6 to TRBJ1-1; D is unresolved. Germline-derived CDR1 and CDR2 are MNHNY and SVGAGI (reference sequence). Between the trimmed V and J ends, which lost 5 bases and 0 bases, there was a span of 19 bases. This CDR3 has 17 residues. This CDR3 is CASSPPGPGRMNTEAFF. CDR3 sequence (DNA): TGTGCCAGCAGTCCCCCAGGCCCAGGTAGGATGAACACTGAAGCTTTCTTT.

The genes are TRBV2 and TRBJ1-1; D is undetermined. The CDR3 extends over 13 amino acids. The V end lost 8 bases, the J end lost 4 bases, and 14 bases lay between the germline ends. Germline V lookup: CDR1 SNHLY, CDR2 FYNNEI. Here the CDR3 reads CASDPNAFTEAFF. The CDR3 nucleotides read TGTGCCAGCGATCCCAATGCGTTCACTGAAGCTTTCTTT.

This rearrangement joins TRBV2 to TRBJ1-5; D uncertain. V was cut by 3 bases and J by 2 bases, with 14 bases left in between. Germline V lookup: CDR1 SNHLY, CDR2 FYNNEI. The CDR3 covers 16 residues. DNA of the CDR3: TGTGCCAGCAGTGATGCTGGGAATGGGGGCAATCAGCCCCAGCATTTT. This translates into CASSDAGNGGNQPQHF.

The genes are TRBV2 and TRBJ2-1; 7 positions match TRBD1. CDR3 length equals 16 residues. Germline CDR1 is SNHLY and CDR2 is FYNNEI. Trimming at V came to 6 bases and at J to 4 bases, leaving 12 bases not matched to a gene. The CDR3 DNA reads TGTGCCAGCAGCGCGCGTGTGGGACAGAGTTACAATGAGCAGTTCTTC. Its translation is CASSARVGQSYNEQFF. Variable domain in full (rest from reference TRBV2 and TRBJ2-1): EPEVTQTPSHQVTQMGQEVILRCVPISNHLYFYWYRQILGQKVEFLVSFYNNEISEKSEIFDDQFSVERPDGSNFTLKIRSTKLEDSAMYFCASSARVGQSYNEQFFGPGTRLTVL.

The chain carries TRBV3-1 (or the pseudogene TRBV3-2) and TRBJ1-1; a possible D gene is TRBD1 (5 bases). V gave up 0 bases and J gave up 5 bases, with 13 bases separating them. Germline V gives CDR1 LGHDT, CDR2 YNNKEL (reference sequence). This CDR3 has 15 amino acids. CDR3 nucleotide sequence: TGTGCCAGCAGCCAAGATGGCAGGAGGGGTACTGAAGCTTTCTTT. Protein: CASSQDGRRGTEAFF.

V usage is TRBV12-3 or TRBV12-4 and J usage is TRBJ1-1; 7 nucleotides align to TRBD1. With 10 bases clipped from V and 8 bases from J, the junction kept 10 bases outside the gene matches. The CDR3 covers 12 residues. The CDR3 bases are TGTGCCATAAAACTAGGGGGCCCCGAAGCTTTCTTT. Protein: CAIKLGGPEAFF.

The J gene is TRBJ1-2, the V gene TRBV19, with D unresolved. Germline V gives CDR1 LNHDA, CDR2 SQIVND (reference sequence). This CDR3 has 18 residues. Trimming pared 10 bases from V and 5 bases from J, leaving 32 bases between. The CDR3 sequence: CATAPAAAYSTRSYGYTF. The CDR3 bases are TGTGCCACAGCCCCGGCGGCGGCTTATTCCACTCGTTCTTATGGCTACACCTTC.

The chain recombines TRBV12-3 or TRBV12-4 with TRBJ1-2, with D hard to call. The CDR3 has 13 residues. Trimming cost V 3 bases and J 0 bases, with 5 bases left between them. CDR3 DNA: TGTGCCAGCAGTTTCAGCGCTAACTATGGCTACACCTTC. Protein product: CASSFSANYGYTF.